What follows is one TCR beta chain and its context. What it recognizes is unknown. This record comes from a study of blood T cells in healthy people across ages. Germline values: CDR1 SGHRS, CDR2 YFSETQ. Trimming cost V 0 bases and J 1 base, with 10 bases left between them. The CDR3 is made up of 15 amino acids. General observations from the study: It was the long-lived donors that had more naive CD4+ cells and higher diversity than aged donors.

Combining a sample-barcoded 5' primer with a J-beta primer mix, a second PCR ran for about 6 to 12 cycles. TCRdb called the 5' RACE reads again in MiXCR, with one record for every CDR3 protein. The sample lists around 1,700,000 distinct CDR3 sequences; roughly 30% were seen once. The V and J genes are TRBV5-1 and TRBJ1-1; no definite D call. Sequencing input: blood. The TCR sequence derives from a woman under 40 in good health. The CDR3 is CASSLANQKNTEAFF. CDR3 DNA sequence: TGCGCCAGCAGCTTGGCCAACCAAAAGAACACTGAAGCTTTCTTT.